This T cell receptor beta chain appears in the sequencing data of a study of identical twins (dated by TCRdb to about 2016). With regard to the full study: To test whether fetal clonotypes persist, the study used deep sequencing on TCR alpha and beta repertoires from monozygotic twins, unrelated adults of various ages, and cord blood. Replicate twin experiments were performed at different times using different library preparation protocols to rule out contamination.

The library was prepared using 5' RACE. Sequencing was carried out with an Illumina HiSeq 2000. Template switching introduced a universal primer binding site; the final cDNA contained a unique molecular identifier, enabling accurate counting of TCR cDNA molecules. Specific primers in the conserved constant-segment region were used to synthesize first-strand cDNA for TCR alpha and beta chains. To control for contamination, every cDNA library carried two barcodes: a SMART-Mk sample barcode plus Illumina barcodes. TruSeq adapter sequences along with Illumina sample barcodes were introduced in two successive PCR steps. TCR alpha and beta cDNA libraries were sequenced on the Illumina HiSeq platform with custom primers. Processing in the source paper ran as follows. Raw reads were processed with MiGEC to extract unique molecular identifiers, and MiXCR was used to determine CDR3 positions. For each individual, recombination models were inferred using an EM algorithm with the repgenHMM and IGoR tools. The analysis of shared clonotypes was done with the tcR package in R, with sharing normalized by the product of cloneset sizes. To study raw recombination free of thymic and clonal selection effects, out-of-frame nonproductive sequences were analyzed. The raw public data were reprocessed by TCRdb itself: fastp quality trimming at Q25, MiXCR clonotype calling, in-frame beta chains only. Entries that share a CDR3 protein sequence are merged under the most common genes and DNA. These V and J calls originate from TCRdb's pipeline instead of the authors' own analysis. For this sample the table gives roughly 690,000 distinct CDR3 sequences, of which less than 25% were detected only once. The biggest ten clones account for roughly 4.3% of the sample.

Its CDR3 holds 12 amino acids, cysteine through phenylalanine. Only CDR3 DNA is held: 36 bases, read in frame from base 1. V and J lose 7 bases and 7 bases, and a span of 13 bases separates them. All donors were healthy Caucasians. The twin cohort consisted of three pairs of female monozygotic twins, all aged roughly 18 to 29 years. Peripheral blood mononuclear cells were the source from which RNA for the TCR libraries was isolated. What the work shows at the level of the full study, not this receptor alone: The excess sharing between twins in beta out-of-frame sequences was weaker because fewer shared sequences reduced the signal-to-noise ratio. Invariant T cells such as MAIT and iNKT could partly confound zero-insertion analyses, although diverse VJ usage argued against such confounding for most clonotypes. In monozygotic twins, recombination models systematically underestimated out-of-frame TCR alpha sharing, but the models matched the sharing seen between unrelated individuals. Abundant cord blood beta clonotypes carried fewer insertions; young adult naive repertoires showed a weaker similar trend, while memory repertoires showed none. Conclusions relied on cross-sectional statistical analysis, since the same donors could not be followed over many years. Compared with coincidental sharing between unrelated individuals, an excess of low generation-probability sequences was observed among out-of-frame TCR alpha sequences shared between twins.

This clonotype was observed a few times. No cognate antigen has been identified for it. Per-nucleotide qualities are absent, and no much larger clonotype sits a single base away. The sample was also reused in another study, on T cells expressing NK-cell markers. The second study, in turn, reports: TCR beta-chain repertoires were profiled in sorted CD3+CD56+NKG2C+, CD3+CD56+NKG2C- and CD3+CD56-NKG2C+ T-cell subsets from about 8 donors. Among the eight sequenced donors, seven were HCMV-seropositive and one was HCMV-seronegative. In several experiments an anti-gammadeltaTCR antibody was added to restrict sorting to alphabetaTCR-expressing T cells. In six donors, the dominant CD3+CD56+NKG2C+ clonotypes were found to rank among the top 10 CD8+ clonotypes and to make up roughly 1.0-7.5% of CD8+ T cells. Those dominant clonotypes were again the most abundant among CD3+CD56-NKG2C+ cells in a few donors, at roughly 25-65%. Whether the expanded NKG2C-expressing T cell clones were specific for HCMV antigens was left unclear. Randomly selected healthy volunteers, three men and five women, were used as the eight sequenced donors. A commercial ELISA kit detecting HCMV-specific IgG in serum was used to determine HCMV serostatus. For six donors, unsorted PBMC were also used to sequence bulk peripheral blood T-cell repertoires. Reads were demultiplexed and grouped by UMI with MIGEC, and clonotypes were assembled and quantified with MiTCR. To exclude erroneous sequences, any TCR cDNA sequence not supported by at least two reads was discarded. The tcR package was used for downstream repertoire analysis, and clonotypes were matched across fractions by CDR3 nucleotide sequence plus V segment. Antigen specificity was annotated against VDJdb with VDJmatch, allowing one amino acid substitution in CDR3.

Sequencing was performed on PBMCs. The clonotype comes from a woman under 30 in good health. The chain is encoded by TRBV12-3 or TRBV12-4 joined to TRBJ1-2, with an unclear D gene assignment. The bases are TGTGCCAGCACCCCCGGGCAAGGTGGCTACACCTTC. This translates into CASTPGQGGYTF.